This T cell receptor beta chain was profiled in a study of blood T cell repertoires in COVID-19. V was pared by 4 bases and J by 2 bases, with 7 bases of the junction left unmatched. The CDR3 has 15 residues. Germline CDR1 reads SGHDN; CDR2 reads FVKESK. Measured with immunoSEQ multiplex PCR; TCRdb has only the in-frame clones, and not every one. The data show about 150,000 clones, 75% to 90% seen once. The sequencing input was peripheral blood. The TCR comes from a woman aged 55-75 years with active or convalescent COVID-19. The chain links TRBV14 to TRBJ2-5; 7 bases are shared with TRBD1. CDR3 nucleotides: TGTGCCAGCAGCCCCTGGGGGACAGTACAAGAGACCCAGTACTTC. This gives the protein CASSPWGTVQETQYF.